Each of the 11 T cell receptor beta chains below was sequenced from the same sample in a study of PD-1 blockade in classical Hodgkin lymphoma. The table came from immunoSEQ multiplex PCR; TCRdb's copy has only in-frame clones and leaves some out. The sample lists 25,000 to 30,000 clones, about 85% seen once, with around 0.44% in the top ten. Specified time point: cycle 4 day 1 (C4D1), after five to seven weeks of nivolumab. Each patient's relapse followed autologous stem cell transplantation, and brentuximab vedotin exposure varied. Magnetic negative selection was used to purify CD4+ T cells from PBMCs that had been thawed. The specimen comprised CD4+ T cells from blood, sampled before the fourth cycle of nivolumab. The receptor source for this set is a human donor with classical Hodgkin lymphoma.

The table lists this clone with a few counts. The J gene is TRBJ2-5, the V gene TRBV5-7, with 7 bases lining up with TRBD1. TRBV5-7 is an ORF; its function is uncertain. This CDR3 contains 14 residues. V was clipped by 5 bases and J by 3 bases; unmatched bases: 7. CDR3 sequence (DNA): TGTGCCAGCAGACCGAGGGGGACAGAAGAGACCCAGTACTTC. Its protein is CASRPRGTEETQYF.

A single count supports this clone. V and J are TRBV7-6 and TRBJ2-2; no reliable D call. There are 12 residues in the CDR3. Germline-derived CDR1 and CDR2 are SGHVS and FNYEAQ. Trimming removed 8 bases at V and 6 bases at J, with 10 bases between. The CDR3: CASPTRPGELFF. The CDR3 nucleotides read TGTGCCAGCCCAACTCGGCCCGGGGAGCTGTTTTTT. Drawing the rest from reference TRBV7-6 and TRBJ2-2, the complete variable domain is GAGVSQSPRYKVTKRGQDVALRCDPISGHVSLYWYRQALGQGPEFLTYFNYEAQQDKSGLPNDRFSAERPEGSISTLTIQRTEQRDSAMYRCASPTRPGELFFGEGSRLTVL.

CDR3 DNA: TGTGCCAGCAGCCCGGGGCGTGAGGGGACAGATACGCAGTATTTT. Translation: CASSPGREGTDTQYF. The V call is TRBV11-2, the J call TRBJ2-3; D is tentatively TRBD1 or TRBD2 (5 bases each). Trimming removed 5 bases from V and 3 bases from J, with 15 bases in between. Germline values: CDR1 SGHAT, CDR2 FQNNGV. The CDR3 is 15 amino acids.

The chain employs TRBV6-5 and TRBJ2-7, with 12 bases identical to TRBD1. V dropped 6 bases and J dropped 1; count of bases not matched to a gene: 1. This CDR3 comprises 14 residues. Germline V gene lookup returns CDR1 MNHEY and CDR2 SVGAGI. The CDR3 sequence: CASRGQGASYEQYF. The CDR3, as DNA: TGTGCCAGCAGGGGACAGGGGGCGTCCTACGAGCAGTACTTC.

The chain employs TRBV7-8 and TRBJ1-6; D possibly corresponds to TRBD1 (5 bases). The CDR3 consists of 21 residues. Trimming pared 4 bases from V and 7 bases from J, leaving 32 bases between. Germline lookup yields CDR1 SGHVS and CDR2 FQNEAQ. The CDR3 region has the DNA TGTGCCAGCAGCTCCCGACAGTTCGCTCCCCTCGGGAAAACTGAAAATTCACCCCTCCACTTT. Translation gives CASSSRQFAPLGKTENSPLHF. The full variable domain, rest sourced from reference TRBV7-8 and TRBJ1-6, is GAGVSQSPRYKVAKRGQDVALRCDPISGHVSLFWYQQALGQGPEFLTYFQNEAQLDKSGLPSDRFFAERPEGSVSTLKIQRTQQEDSAVYLCASSSRQFAPLGKTENSPLHFGNGTRLTVT.

CDR3 in DNA: TGTGCCAGCAGCTTCGGGAGTGGGGCCAACGTCCTGACTTTC. It yields the protein CASSFGSGANVLTF. The chain recombines TRBV7-2 with TRBJ2-6; weak D call: TRBD2 (6 bases). Germline lookup yields CDR1 SGHTA and CDR2 FQGNSA. There are 14 residues in the CDR3. Trimming removed 3 bases from V and 3 bases from J, with 6 bases in between.

The chain combines TRBV5-1 with TRBJ1-6; TRBD1 matches 12 bases. V gave up 2 bases and J gave up 4 bases; unmatched junction bases: 10. This CDR3 is built from 19 residues. The germline V gene encodes CDR1 SGHRS and CDR2 YFSETQ. This CDR3 reads CASSLTGQGANGYNSPLHF. CDR3 bases: TGCGCCAGCAGCTTAACGGGACAGGGGGCGAACGGGTATAATTCACCCCTCCACTTT.

The chain joins TRBV18 to TRBJ2-3; 7 bases align to TRBD2. Germline values: CDR1 KGHSH, CDR2 LQKENI. V was pared by 3 bases and J by 9 bases, with 6 bases of the junction left unmatched. The CDR3 covers 13 residues. For the CDR3, the DNA is TGTGCCAGCTCACCGGAGGGACTACCGACGCAGTATTTT. Its translation is CASSPEGLPTQYF.

V gene TRBV15 combines with J gene TRBJ2-5, with 8 nucleotides matching TRBD2. CDR3 length: 16 residues. Germline CDR1 and CDR2: LNHNV and YYDKDF (reference sequence). The V gene end was trimmed by 0 bases and the J gene end by 1 base; junction bases not matched to a gene: 4. CDR3 nucleotides: TGTGCCACCAGCAGAGACCGGGGGGGATTCCAAGAGACCCAGTACTTC. Translated: CATSRDRGGFQETQYF.

This sequence joins TRBV6-5 and TRBJ1-2, with a possible D match to TRBD1 (6 bases). The length of the CDR3 is 13 residues. Trimming removed 7 bases from V and 6 bases from J, with 15 bases in between. The germline gives CDR1 MNHEY, CDR2 SVGAGI. The CDR3 protein is CASTRGGSHGYTF. CDR3 coding DNA: TGTGCCAGCACTCGAGGGGGGAGTCATGGCTACACCTTC.

Written as DNA, the CDR3 is TGTGCCAGTAGCAGGGACTGGCCCTACGAGCAGTACTTC. This encodes CASSRDWPYEQYF. The chain is built from TRBV19 and TRBJ2-7, with D perhaps matching TRBD2 (6 bases). V lost 6 bases to trimming and J lost 2 bases, with 11 bases between them. Looked up from germline, CDR1 is LNHDA and CDR2 is SQIVND (reference sequence). This CDR3 is 13 amino acids long.